Following are 28 T cell receptor beta chains from one sample sequenced in a study of blood T cell repertoires in COVID-19. Profiled with immunoSEQ multiplex PCR; TCRdb holds only in-frame clones, not every one. The table has 300,000 to 350,000 clones, 87% seen once. The specimen was PBMCs or T cells enriched from blood (not recorded which). The receptor source for this set is a woman younger than 35 who had recovered from COVID-19.

The J gene is TRBJ2-1, the V gene TRBV4-1; TRBD2 matches 9 bases. CDR3 length: 16 amino acids. CDR1 and CDR2 (germline): MGHRA, YSYEKL. V lost 3 bases to trimming and J lost 12 bases; unmatched junction nucleotides: 15. The CDR3 region has the DNA TGCGCCAGCAGCCAGACTGTCCTAAGGACTAGCGAGTTGCAGTTCTTC. It yields the protein CASSQTVLRTSELQFF.

This clone came up once. This chain joins TRBV4-2 and TRBJ1-2; possibly TRBD1 for D (5 bases). V dropped 0 bases and J dropped 0 bases, with 20 bases sitting between them. The CDR3 is made up of 19 amino acids. The germline CDR1 and CDR2 sequences are LGHNA and YNFKEQ. The CDR3 sequence: CASSQEGIAAGLPNYGYTF. CDR3 DNA: TGTGCCAGCAGCCAAGAGGGTATAGCGGCAGGGCTTCCTAACTATGGCTACACCTTC.

This chain joins TRBV6-4 and TRBJ2-3, with 8 bases fitting TRBD2. Germline CDR1 reads MRHNA; CDR2 reads SNTAGT. V dropped 6 bases and J dropped 0; count of bases not matched to a gene: 14. The CDR3 has 18 residues. The CDR3: CASSPRFGPSGSTDTQYF. In nucleotides, the CDR3 is TGTGCCAGCAGCCCAAGGTTTGGTCCTAGCGGGAGCACAGATACGCAGTATTTT.

CDR3 in DNA: TGTGCCAGCACCCCCGCGGACAGGTGGAATCAGCCCCAGCATTTT. Translating gives CASTPADRWNQPQHF. This chain uses TRBV28 with TRBJ1-5; TRBD1 matches at 7 bases. CDR1 and CDR2 (germline): MDHEN, SYDVKM. Trimming took 7 bases from V and 4 from J; bases not matched to a gene: 10. CDR3 length: 15 amino acids. Filled out from reference TRBV28 and TRBJ1-5, the complete variable domain reads DVKVTQSSRYLVKRTGEKVFLECVQDMDHENMFWYRQDPGLGLRLIYFSYDVKMKEKGDIPEGYSVSREKKERFSLILESASTNQTSMYLCASTPADRWNQPQHFGDGTRLSIL.

The genes are TRBV5-1 and TRBJ2-7; 7 bases line up with TRBD1. V lost 1 base and J lost 3; bases outside the gene matches: 7. Germline V lookup: CDR1 SGHRS, CDR2 YFSETQ. The CDR3 is 15 amino acids. The CDR3 is CASSLLQGKGYEQYF. The CDR3 DNA sequence: TGCGCCAGCAGCTTGTTACAGGGGAAGGGCTACGAGCAGTACTTC.

The chain links TRBV29-1 to TRBJ2-7, with TRBD2 matching 7 bases. Germline CDR1 is SQVTM and CDR2 is ANQGSEA. Germline trimming cut 4 bases from V and 6 bases from J; bases unmatched to any gene: 6. The CDR3 runs 12 residues. In DNA, the CDR3 is TGCAGCGTTGGACGGGGGGTAAGCGAGCAGTACTTC. This encodes CSVGRGVSEQYF.

The chain joins TRBV28 to TRBJ1-4; tentatively, D is TRBD1 (5 bases). The germline V gene encodes CDR1 MDHEN and CDR2 SYDVKM. Deletions cut 0 bases from V and 15 bases from J, with 8 bases between. The CDR3 consists of 11 residues. DNA for the CDR3: TGTGCCAGCAGTTTATGGGACACCTTGTTTTTT. It codes for CASSLWDTLFF.

This clone appeared once. The chain employs TRBV2 and TRBJ1-5, with 7 bases that match TRBD1. The germline gives CDR1 SNHLY, CDR2 FYNNEI. CDR3 length: 16 residues. The junction had 13 bases not matched to a gene; V was cut back by 7 bases and J by 4 bases. The CDR3 reads CASTKEGSGGNQPQHF. The DNA for the CDR3 is TGTGCCAGCACCAAAGAGGGGTCAGGGGGTAATCAGCCCCAGCATTTT.

The chain is built from TRBV28 and TRBJ1-4; tentative D call: TRBD1 (5 bases). CDR3 length: 16 residues. The ends were cut back, 7 bases at V and 4 bases at J, with 19 bases in the middle. Germline V gene data show CDR1 as MDHEN and CDR2 as SYDVKM. The CDR3 nucleotides are TGTGCCAGCACGGGGGTGGGATTGTACTATAATGAAAAACTGTTTTTT. Translation: CASTGVGLYYNEKLFF.

This chain joins TRBV2 and TRBJ2-3, with 8 bases fitting TRBD1. This CDR3 has 15 amino acids. Per germline, CDR1 SNHLY and CDR2 FYNNEI. V was clipped by 2 bases and J by 6 bases; unmatched bases: 7. The CDR3 bases are TGTGCCAGCAGTGAACAAGGCCAGGGGGCGGATACGCAGTATTTT. As protein: CASSEQGQGADTQYF.

This clone was found a few times. The chain carries TRBV7-9 and TRBJ1-4, with D perhaps matching TRBD1 (6 bases). The V gene lost 0 bases and the J gene lost 6 bases, with 14 bases spanning the gap. CDR1 is SEHNR and CDR2 is FQNEAQ in the germline V gene (reference sequence). This CDR3 has 16 amino acids. The CDR3 DNA follows: TGTGCCAGCAGCTTAGCGATTAGGACAGATGATGAAAAACTGTTTTTT. It translates to CASSLAIRTDDEKLFF.

Only a few counts were recorded for this clone. V usage is TRBV28 and J usage is TRBJ1-1; weak D call: TRBD1 (5 bases). CDR1 MDHEN and CDR2 SYDVKM come from the germline V gene. The CDR3 is 13 residues long. The ends were cut back, 7 bases at V and 4 bases at J, with 13 bases in the middle. CDR3 nucleotide sequence: TGTGCCAGCAATGCGCAGGACATCACTGAAGCTTTCTTT. Its translation is CASNAQDITEAFF.

V gene TRBV3-1 (or the pseudogene TRBV3-2) combines with J gene TRBJ2-5; 12 positions agree with TRBD2. V dropped 4 bases and J dropped 5; count of bases not matched to a gene: 5. This CDR3 spans 15 amino acids. Germline CDR1 and CDR2: LGHDT and YNNKEL (reference sequence). Written as DNA, the CDR3 is TGTGCCAGCAGCCTGACTAGCGGGGGCGGGGAGACCCAGTACTTC. Residues: CASSLTSGGGETQYF.

The V gene is TRBV30, the J gene TRBJ2-7, with 7 bases lining up with TRBD1. The CDR3 runs 12 residues. From germline, CDR1 is GTSNPN and CDR2 SVGIG (reference sequence). V trimming: 4 bases; J trimming: 7 bases; junction bases outside the gene matches: 7. The CDR3: CAWNRGLGEQYF. As DNA, the CDR3 is TGTGCCTGGAACAGGGGCCTGGGGGAGCAGTACTTC.

This clone has a single count. V and J are TRBV7-2 and TRBJ1-3; no definite D call. Trimming removed 5 bases at V and 2 bases at J, with 10 bases between. The germline V gene encodes CDR1 SGHTA and CDR2 FQGNSA. This CDR3 spans 14 amino acids. The CDR3 loop reads CASSRREPGNTIYF. CDR3 in DNA: TGTGCCAGCAGCCGTAGAGAACCTGGAAACACCATATATTTT.

The V and J genes are TRBV19 and TRBJ1-2; D possibly corresponds to TRBD1 (5 bases). Per the germline V gene, CDR1 is LNHDA and CDR2 is SQIVND (reference sequence). The CDR3 runs to 11 residues. The V end was cut by 7 bases, the J end by 8 bases, with 11 bases between. The CDR3 loop is CASKSGQGYTF. CDR3 nucleotide sequence: TGTGCCAGTAAATCAGGGCAAGGCTACACCTTC.

This clone occurred once. The chain uses TRBV27 and TRBJ1-1, with 9 bases identical to TRBD1. Germline V gene data show CDR1 as MNHEY and CDR2 as SMNVEV (reference sequence). V was pared by 4 bases and J by 5 bases, with 5 bases of the junction left unmatched. The CDR3 is 14 residues long. The CDR3 nucleotides read TGTGCCAGCAGTTGGACAGGGGAGGGGACTGAAGCTTTCTTT. Translating it yields CASSWTGEGTEAFF.

V is TRBV2 and J is TRBJ2-2; D not resolved. V was trimmed by 4 bases and J by 6 bases, leaving 18 bases between them. CDR1 SNHLY and CDR2 FYNNEI come from the germline V gene. The CDR3 contains 16 residues. Written as DNA, the CDR3 is TGTGCCAGCAGTGTTCAATTCAGGCCAGTCCCCGGGGAGCTGTTTTTT. Protein: CASSVQFRPVPGELFF.

This chain links TRBV28 with TRBJ1-5; 8 bases line up with TRBD1. The V and J ends lost 7 bases and 2 bases, in that order; junction bases with no gene match: 4. CDR1 and CDR2 from the germline V gene are MDHEN and SYDVKM. This CDR3 comprises 14 residues. CDR3: CASIWTGRNQPQHF. The CDR3 DNA sequence: TGTGCCAGCATTTGGACAGGGCGCAATCAGCCCCAGCATTTT.

The chain joins TRBV7-9 to TRBJ2-7, with TRBD1 matching 10 bases. Germline-derived CDR1 and CDR2 are SEHNR and FQNEAQ (reference sequence). The CDR3 loop spans 16 amino acids. With V trimmed by 6 bases and J by 7 bases, 15 bases remained unmatched. The chain's CDR3 is CASRPGVDRGAWEQYF. The DNA for the CDR3 is TGTGCCAGCAGACCCGGAGTGGACAGGGGGGCCTGGGAGCAGTACTTC.

This clone was counted a single time. The rearrangement uses TRBV18 and TRBJ1-1; 12 positions match TRBD1. This CDR3 spans 18 amino acids. The ends lost 6 bases at V and 3 bases at J; junction bases unmatched: 14. Per the germline V gene, CDR1 is KGHSH and CDR2 is LQKENI. CDR3 sequence: CASSHRGQGAIEDTEAFF. The CDR3 DNA follows: TGTGCCAGCTCCCACCGGGGACAGGGGGCAATAGAGGACACTGAAGCTTTCTTT.

The chain is built from TRBV7-9 and TRBJ1-6, with D perhaps matching TRBD1 (6 bases). CDR1 SEHNR and CDR2 FQNEAQ come from the germline V gene (reference sequence). Trimming shortened V by 5 bases and J by 8 bases, and 16 bases separated the two germline ends. The CDR3 sequence is 15 residues long. Here the CDR3 reads CASSQVGAGDSPLHF. The CDR3 bases are TGTGCCAGCAGCCAAGTGGGGGCGGGTGATTCACCCCTCCACTTT.

This clone was detected once. The chain combines TRBV18 with TRBJ1-1, with 7 bases aligning to TRBD1. The CDR3 length is 14 residues. With V trimmed by 3 bases and J by 2 bases, 3 bases remained unmatched. Germline V gene data show CDR1 as KGHSH and CDR2 as LQKENI. Here the CDR3 reads CASSPGTANTEAFF. CDR3 DNA: TGTGCCAGCTCACCCGGGACAGCTAACACTGAAGCTTTCTTT.

This sequence joins TRBV5-1 and TRBJ2-1; the D gene is possibly TRBD2 (5 bases). Germline V gives CDR1 SGHRS, CDR2 YFSETQ. Deletions cut 0 bases from V and 8 bases from J, with 24 bases between. The CDR3 is 18 amino acids. This CDR3 reads CASSLVRASLETTDEQFF. For the CDR3, the DNA is TGCGCCAGCAGCTTGGTTCGGGCTAGCCTCGAAACGACGGATGAGCAGTTCTTC. Using reference TRBV5-1 and TRBJ2-1 for the parts outside the CDR3, the full variable domain is KAGVTQTPRYLIKTRGQQVTLSCSPISGHRSVSWYQQTPGQGLQFLFEYFSETQRNKGNFPGRFSGRQFSNSRSEMNVSTLELGDSALYLCASSLVRASLETTDEQFFGPGTRLTVL.

The chain uses TRBV7-8 and TRBJ2-7, with a tentative D call TRBD2 (6 bases). Germline loops: CDR1 SGHVS, CDR2 FQNEAQ. The CDR3 totals 15 residues. Trimming stripped 0 bases from V and 5 bases from J, with 14 bases between. Here the CDR3 reads CASSLARLALNEQYF. The DNA for the CDR3 is TGTGCCAGCAGCTTAGCTAGGCTAGCGCTAAACGAGCAGTACTTC.

V gene TRBV27 combines with J gene TRBJ2-2, with a weak D call TRBD1 (6 bases). Looked up from germline, CDR1 is MNHEY and CDR2 is SMNVEV (reference sequence). The CDR3 sequence is 13 residues long. V lost 11 bases and J lost 6, with 16 bases in between. This chain's CDR3 is CAPRAPGAGELFF. Written as DNA, the CDR3 is TGTGCCCCCCGAGCCCCAGGGGCCGGGGAGCTGTTTTTT.

The chain links TRBV18 to TRBJ1-2; D remains unclear. This CDR3 is 16 amino acids long. Trimming shortened V by 6 bases and J by 3 bases, and 20 bases separated the two germline ends. Germline V gives CDR1 KGHSH, CDR2 LQKENI. The CDR3 nucleotides read TGTGCCAGCTCGGAGGATTCCAGGCTCCTCTACTATGGCTACACCTTC. The encoded protein is CASSEDSRLLYYGYTF.

The chain is built from TRBV25-1 and TRBJ2-1; perhaps TRBD1 as D (6 bases). Germline V gene lookup returns CDR1 MGHDK and CDR2 SYGVNS. The CDR3 has 15 amino acids. With 5 bases removed from V and 2 bases from J, the gap between germline ends came to 13 bases. For the CDR3, the DNA is TGTGCCAGCAGTTTTAACAGGGTAACCTACAATGAGCAGTTCTTC. Encoded protein: CASSFNRVTYNEQFF.